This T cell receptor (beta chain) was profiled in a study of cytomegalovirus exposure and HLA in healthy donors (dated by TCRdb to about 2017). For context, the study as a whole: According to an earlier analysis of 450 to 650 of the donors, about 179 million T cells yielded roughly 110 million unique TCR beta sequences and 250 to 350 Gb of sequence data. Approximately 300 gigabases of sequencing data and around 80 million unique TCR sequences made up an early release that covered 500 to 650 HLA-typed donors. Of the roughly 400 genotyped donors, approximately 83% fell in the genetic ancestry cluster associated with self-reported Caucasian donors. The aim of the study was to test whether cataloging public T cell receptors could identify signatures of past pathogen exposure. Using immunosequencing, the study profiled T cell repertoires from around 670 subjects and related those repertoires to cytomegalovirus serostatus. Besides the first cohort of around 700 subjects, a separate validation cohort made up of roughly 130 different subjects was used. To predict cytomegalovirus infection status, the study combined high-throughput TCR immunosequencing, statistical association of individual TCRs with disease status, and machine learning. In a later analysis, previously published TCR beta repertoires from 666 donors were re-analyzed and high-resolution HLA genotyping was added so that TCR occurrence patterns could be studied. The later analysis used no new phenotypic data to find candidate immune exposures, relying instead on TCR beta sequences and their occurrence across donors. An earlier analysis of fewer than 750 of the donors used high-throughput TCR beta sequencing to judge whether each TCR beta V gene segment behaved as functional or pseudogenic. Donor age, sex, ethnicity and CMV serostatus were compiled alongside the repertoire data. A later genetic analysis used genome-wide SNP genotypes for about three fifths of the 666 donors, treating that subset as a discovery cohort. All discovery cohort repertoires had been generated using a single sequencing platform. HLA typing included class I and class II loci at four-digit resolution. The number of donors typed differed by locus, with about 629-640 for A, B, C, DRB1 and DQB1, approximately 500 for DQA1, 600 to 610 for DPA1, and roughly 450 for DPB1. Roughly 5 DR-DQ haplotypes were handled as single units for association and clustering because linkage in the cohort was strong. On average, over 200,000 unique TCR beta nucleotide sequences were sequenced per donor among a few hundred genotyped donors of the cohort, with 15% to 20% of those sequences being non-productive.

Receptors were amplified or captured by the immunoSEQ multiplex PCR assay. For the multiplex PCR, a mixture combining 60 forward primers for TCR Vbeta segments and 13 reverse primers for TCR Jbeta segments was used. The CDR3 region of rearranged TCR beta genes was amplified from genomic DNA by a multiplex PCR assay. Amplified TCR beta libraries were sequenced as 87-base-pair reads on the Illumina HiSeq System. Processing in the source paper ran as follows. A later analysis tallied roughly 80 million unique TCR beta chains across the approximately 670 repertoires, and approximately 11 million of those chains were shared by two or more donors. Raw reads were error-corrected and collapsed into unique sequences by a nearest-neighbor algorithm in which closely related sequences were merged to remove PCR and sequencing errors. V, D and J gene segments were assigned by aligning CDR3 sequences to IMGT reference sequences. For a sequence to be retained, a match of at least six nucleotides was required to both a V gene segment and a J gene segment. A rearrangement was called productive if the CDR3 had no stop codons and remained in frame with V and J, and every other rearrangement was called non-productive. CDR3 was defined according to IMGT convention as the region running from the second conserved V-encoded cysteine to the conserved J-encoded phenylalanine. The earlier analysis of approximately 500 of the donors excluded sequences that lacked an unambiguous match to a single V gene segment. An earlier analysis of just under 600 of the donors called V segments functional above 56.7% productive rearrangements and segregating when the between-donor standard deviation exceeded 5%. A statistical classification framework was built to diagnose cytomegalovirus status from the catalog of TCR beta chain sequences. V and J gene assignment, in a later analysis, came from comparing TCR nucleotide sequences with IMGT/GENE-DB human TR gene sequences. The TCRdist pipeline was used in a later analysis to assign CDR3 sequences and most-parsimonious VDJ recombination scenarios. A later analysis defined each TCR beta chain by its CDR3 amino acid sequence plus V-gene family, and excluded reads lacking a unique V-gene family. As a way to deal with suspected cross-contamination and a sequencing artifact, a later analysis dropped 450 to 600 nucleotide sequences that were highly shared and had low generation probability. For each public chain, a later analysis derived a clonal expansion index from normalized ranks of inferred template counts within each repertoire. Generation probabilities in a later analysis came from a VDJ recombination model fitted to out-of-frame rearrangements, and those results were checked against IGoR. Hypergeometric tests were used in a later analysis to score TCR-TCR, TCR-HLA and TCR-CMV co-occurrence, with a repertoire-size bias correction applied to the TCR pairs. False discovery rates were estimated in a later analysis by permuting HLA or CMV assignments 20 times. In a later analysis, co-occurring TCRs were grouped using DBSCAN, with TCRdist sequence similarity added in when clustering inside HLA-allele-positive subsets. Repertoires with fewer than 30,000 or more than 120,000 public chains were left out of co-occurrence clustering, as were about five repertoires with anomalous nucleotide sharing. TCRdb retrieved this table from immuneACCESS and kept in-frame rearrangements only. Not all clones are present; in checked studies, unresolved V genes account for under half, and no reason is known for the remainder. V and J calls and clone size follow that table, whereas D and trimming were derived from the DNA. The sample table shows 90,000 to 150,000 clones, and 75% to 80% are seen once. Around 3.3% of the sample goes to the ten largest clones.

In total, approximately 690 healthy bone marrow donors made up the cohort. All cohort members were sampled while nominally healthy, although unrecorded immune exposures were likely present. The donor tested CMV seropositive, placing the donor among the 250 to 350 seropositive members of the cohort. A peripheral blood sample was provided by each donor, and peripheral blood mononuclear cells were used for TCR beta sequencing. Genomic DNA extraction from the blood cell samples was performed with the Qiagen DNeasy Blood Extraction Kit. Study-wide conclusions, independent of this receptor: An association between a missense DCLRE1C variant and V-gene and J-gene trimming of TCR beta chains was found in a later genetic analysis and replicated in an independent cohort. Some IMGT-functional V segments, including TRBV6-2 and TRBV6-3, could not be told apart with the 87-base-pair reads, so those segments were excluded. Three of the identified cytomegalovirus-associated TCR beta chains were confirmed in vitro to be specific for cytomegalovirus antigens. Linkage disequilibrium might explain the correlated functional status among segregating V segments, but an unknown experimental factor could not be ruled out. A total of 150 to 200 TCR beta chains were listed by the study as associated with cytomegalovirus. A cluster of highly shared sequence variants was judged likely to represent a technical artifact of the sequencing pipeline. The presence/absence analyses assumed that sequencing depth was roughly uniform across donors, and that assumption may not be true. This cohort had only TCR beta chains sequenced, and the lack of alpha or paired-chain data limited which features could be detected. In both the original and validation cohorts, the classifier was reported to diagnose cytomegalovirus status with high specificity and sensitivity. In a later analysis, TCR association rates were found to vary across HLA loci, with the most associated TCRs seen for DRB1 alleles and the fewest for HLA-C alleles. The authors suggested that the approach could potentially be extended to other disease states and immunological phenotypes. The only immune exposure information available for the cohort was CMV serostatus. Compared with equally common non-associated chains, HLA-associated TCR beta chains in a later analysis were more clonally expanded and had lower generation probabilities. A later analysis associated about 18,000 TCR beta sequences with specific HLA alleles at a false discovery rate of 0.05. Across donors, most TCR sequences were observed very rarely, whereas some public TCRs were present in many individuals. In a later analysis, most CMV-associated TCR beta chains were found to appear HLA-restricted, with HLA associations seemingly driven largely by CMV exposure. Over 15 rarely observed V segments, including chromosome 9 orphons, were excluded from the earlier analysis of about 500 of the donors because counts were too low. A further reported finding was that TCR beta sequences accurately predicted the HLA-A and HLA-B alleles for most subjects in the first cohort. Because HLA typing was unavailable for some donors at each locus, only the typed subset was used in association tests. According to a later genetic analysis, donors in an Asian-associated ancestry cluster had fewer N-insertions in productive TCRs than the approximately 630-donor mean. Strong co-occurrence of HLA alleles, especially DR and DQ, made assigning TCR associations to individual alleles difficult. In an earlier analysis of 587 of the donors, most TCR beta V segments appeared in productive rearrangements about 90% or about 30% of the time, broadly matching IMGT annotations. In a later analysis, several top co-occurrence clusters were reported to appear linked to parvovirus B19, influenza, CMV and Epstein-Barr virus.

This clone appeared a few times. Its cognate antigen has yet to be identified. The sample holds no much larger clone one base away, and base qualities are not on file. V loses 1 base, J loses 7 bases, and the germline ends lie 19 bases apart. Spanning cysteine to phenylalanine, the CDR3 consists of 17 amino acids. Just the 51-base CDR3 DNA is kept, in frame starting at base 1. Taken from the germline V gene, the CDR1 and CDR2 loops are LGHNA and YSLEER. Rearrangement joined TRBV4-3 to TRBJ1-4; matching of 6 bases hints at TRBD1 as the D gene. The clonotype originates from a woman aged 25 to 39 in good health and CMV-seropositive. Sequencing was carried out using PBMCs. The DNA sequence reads TGCGCCAGCAGCCAAGGGGATCGCGTGGGCAGGGGTGAAAAACTGTTTTTT. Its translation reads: CASSQGDRVGRGEKLFF.